What follows is one TCR beta chain and its context. Germline V gene sequence: CDR1 SGHDT, CDR2 YYEEEE. The CDR3 is made up of 14 amino acids. V gave up 4 bases and J gave up 4 bases; unmatched junction bases: 5. The data are from a study of control samples from healthy donors and cancer patients. Measured with immunoSEQ multiplex PCR; TCRdb has only the in-frame clones, and not every one. The sample records under 80,000 clones, over 70% being singletons. Sample: blood. J is TRBJ1-1 and V is TRBV5-6, with 9 positions matching TRBD1. The sequence came from a man aged 45 to 65 in good health. The CDR3 loop is CASSGQGFVTEAFF. In DNA form, the CDR3 reads TGTGCCAGCAGCGGACAGGGGTTTGTCACTGAAGCTTTCTTT.